This TCR beta chain was identified during a study of shared clonotypes between healthy human individuals (dated by TCRdb to about 2020). About the full investigation: The cohort included a few men and a couple of women between 18 and 49 years of age. Per donor, three plates each were used for CD4 naive and CD4 memory, two for CD8 naive, and one for CD8 memory. The study deeply sequenced blood TCR repertoires of five healthy adults to estimate repertoire size and the extent of clonotype sharing between individuals. Different laboratories and diverse techniques were used to prepare libraries and sequence TCR repertoires, to increase sequencing depth and limit assay-specific biases. Each donor's leukapheresis produced roughly between about 0.8 and 8.9 billion PBMCs. What the research found in general, with its limitations: Sharing across several donors was observed for approximately 5% of naive CD4, less than 4% of naive CD8, over 2% of memory CD4, and roughly 0.4% of memory CD8 clonotypes. Based on pairwise subsampling, the degree of clonotype sharing among donors was expected to be affected by sequencing depth. Even with the large sequencing depth, rarefaction of the sorted-subset datasets indicated that sequencing was incomplete. Estimated clonotype richness was generally larger for naive than for memory subsets. Compared with non-shared clonotypes, clonotypes shared by all four sorted-subset donors had higher generation probabilities. Sampling was limited to blood, and TCR repertoires in tissue likely differ from TCR repertoires in blood. The genetic and exposure-history diversity represented was limited by the small number of donors.

To note about this clone: What this receptor recognizes is not known. It has no much larger one-base neighbor in the sample; base qualities were not kept.

CD8 naive samples were CD45RO-negative cells positively selected for CCR7, giving a CD45RA+CCR7+ population that excluded TemRA cells. Healthy HIV-negative adults with no recently reported acute infections or vaccinations were included as donors. All donors were Caucasian adults living in Nashville, Tennessee, USA. Blood was obtained by leukapheresis, after which PBMCs were separated by Ficoll-Histopaque density gradient centrifugation and cryopreserved in liquid nitrogen vapor phase. Analytical flow cytometry was used to check the purity and quantity of each magnetically sorted T cell population. Genomic DNA was isolated from each sorted fraction and quantified by UV absorbance on a Nanodrop 2000c. TCR CDR3 regions were amplified from genomic DNA by multiplex PCR using the deep immunoSEQ assay. Genomic DNA extracted from each cell subset was distributed evenly over all wells of several immunoSEQ 96-well plates, and each plate served as one replicate. For sorted subsets, approximately 190 ng of genomic DNA, equivalent to roughly 33,000 T cell genomes, went into each replicate PCR. Purified libraries were quantified with a Qubit 3.0 fluorometer, sized on a Bioanalyzer 2100, and re-quantified with the KAPA Library Quantification kit. Each immunoSEQ 96-well plate was sequenced on its own single-read 150-cycle Illumina NextSeq 550 flow cell. As for the original processing: Because only junctional sequences without quality scores were contained in the immunoSEQ output, filtering matching that applied to full-length reads could not be performed. Sequences were annotated with PyIR, a Python wrapper for IgBLAST v1.9, and V/J genes and CDR3 were assigned using IMGT germline references. Reads with weak V/J assignments (E-value above 1e-6), missing CDR3, stop codons, out-of-frame junctions, or ambiguous translated residues were removed. V3J clonotypes were defined as sequences sharing the same inferred V gene, J gene, and CDR3 amino acid sequence. Percentage overlap between repertoires was computed as shared unique clonotypes divided by the size of the smaller repertoire. RTK rarefaction, the Chao1 estimator, and Recon v2.1 estimates of unobserved clonotypes were used to assess repertoire richness. OLGA was used to compute generation probabilities for all TCRbeta clonotypes that the gDNA method yielded from several donors. Imported from immuneACCESS, the table was reduced by TCRdb to in-frame sequences with V and J called. These copies leave out some clones; in studies compared against another copy, an unresolved V gene accounts for under half, and the cause of the remainder is not known. V, J and clone size derive from that table, while D and trimming were established from the DNA sequence. The sample contains about 2.1 million clones, just under 95% of them found a single time. The ten largest account for around 1.8% of the sample.

The sequencing sample was made of naive CD8+ T cells from PBMCs. Sample cell subset or site, as interpreted from the label and publication: CD45RA+CCR7+. The TCR was taken from a man aged 18 to 29 in good health. Some clones in this sample may be carry-over from other donors' samples.

The CDR3 in this case is CASRTENGELFF. In nucleotide form, the sequence is TGTGCCAGCAGAACAGAAAACGGGGAGCTGTTTTTT. The chain is encoded by TRBV6-5 joined to TRBJ2-2; the D gene cannot be named for sure. From the cysteine up to the phenylalanine, the CDR3 has a length of 12 residues. CDR3 DNA only is kept here, 36 bases in frame from base 1. CDR1 and CDR2, looked up from the germline V gene, are MNHEY and SVGAGI. Deletion took 6 bases off V and 7 bases off J, with a span of 9 bases between the germline ends.